The source of this TCR beta chain is a study of T cell repertoires in cytomegalovirus infection. Study background: In the study, CMV epitopes included recently identified HLA-C-restricted and well-studied HLA-B-restricted ones. Public TCR beta signatures marked donors with CMV infection and the matching HLA.

In regard to this clonotype: Its target is unknown.

J lost 3 bases, V lost 6 bases, and 10 bases had no gene match. The CDR3 covers 15 residues. Whole-study results and caveats: Public TCR beta family frequency separated CMV-and-HLA carriers, including in an independent cohort. The ex vivo response was dominated by HLA-C-restricted CMV-specific TCR beta clonotypes.

One entry per CDR3 protein, called by TCRdb with MiXCR from the reads. The repertoire holds 900,000 to 950,000 distinct CDR3 sequences, with under 40% as singletons. The gene calls are TRBV12-3 or TRBV12-4 and TRBJ2-7; 8 positions match TRBD1. The clonotype was recovered from a human donor in good health (CMV status not recorded). Some clones in this sample may be carry-over from other donors' samples. Material: cultured CD8+ T cells from PBMCs, obtained from culture after CMV antigen stimulation. This CDR3 is CASSPVGQGFYEQYF. The CDR3 region has the DNA TGTGCCAGCAGCCCCGTCGGACAGGGATTCTACGAGCAGTACTTC.